This record concerns one T cell receptor (beta chain) sequence. This CDR3 comprises 14 residues. The germline gives CDR1 SGHKS, CDR2 YYEKEE (reference sequence). Trimming pared 4 bases from V and 6 bases from J, leaving 14 bases between. The sample comes from a study of shared clonotypes between healthy human individuals. Deep was the level at which the assay was run. Some clones are missing from TCRdb's copy, which holds only in-frame ones; the method was immunoSEQ multiplex PCR. The table shows approximately 2,000,000 clones, with about 90% occurring only once. The J gene is TRBJ2-1, the V gene TRBV5-5, with D perhaps matching TRBD2 (5 bases). The clonotype originates from a man aged 18 to 35 in good health. Some clones in this sample may be carry-over from other donors' samples. The sample comprised naive CD4+ T cells from PBMCs. Subset described: CD45RA+ positively selected. This chain's CDR3 is CASSKALGVNEQFF. DNA for the CDR3: TGTGCCAGCAGCAAGGCACTAGGAGTCAATGAGCAGTTCTTC.